Following are 16 T cell receptor beta chains from one sample sequenced in a study of PD-L1 blockade in urothelial cancer. The time point: pretreatment peripheral blood. The protocol was immunoSEQ multiplex PCR, while the TCRdb copy is restricted to in-frame clones and leaves out a portion. Among roughly 120,000 clones, roughly 84% were seen once, and the ten largest hold 2.5% to 4%. The sample here was PBMCs, taken around atezolizumab (anti-PD-L1) treatment. These receptors were obtained from a man aged 45-60 years with urothelial cancer.

The chain joins TRBV9 to TRBJ1-3; perhaps TRBD1 as D (6 bases). The CDR3 has 14 amino acids. V was pared by 3 bases and J by 1 base, with 8 bases between. Germline CDR1 SGDLS, CDR2 YYNGEE. CDR3 DNA sequence: TGTGCCAGCAGCGCCAGGGGTTCTGGAAACACCATATATTTT. Amino acid sequence: CASSARGSGNTIYF.

The chain joins TRBV15 to TRBJ2-1, with TRBD2 matching 8 bases. V lost 2 bases, J lost 0 bases, and 12 bases stayed unmatched. The CDR3 runs to 19 residues. The germline V gene has CDR1 LNHNV and CDR2 YYDKDF (reference sequence). In DNA, the CDR3 is TGTGCCACCAGCAGACCTGAACGGGAGGGCATTTACTCCTACAATGAGCAGTTCTTC. It codes for CATSRPEREGIYSYNEQFF.

The CDR3 protein is CASNPVNTDTQYF. In DNA, the CDR3 is TGCGCCAGCAACCCAGTAAACACAGATACGCAGTATTTT. The chain joins TRBV5-1 to TRBJ2-3; unclear D gene. V was cut by 6 bases and J by 2 bases, with 10 bases left in between. This CDR3 has 13 amino acids. Germline lookup yields CDR1 SGHRS and CDR2 YFSETQ.

The chain employs TRBV7-3 and TRBJ2-5; TRBD2 aligns across 11 bases. V was clipped by 2 bases and J by 5 bases; unmatched bases: 4. CDR1 and CDR2 from the germline V gene are SGHTA and FQGTGA. The CDR3 has 15 residues. CDR3 loop: CASSLVAGGAETQYF. The CDR3 bases are TGTGCCAGCAGCTTAGTAGCGGGAGGGGCTGAGACCCAGTACTTC.

This sequence joins TRBV27 and TRBJ2-5, with 10 bases identical to TRBD1. The CDR3 is 16 amino acids. Trimming at V came to 3 bases and at J to 5 bases, leaving 9 bases not matched to a gene. Germline-derived CDR1 and CDR2 are MNHEY and SMNVEV (reference sequence). The CDR3 DNA is TGTGCCAGCAGTTTGGTACAGACAGGGGGCCTTGAGACCCAGTACTTC. Encoded protein: CASSLVQTGGLETQYF.

The CDR3 nucleotides are TGTGCCATCAGTGGGTCTTATGGACAGGGCGGGGGCTCCGAGCAGTACTTC. Translating gives CAISGSYGQGGGSEQYF. V usage is TRBV10-3 and J usage is TRBJ2-7, with D possibly TRBD1 on 8 matching bases. Trimming left V 4 bases short and J 6 bases short, with 25 bases between. This CDR3 has 17 residues. The V gene's germline CDR1 is ENHRY and CDR2 SYGVKD.

For the CDR3, the DNA is TGTGCCTGGAGGAATAAGGGGGGGAGTACAGATACGCAGTATTTT. Its protein product is CAWRNKGGSTDTQYF. This chain connects TRBV30 to TRBJ2-3, with a possible D match to TRBD2 (7 bases). The V and J ends lost 3 bases and 3 bases respectively, with 16 bases between them. The CDR3 is 15 amino acids. Per the germline V gene, CDR1 is GTSNPN and CDR2 is SVGIG (reference sequence).

This clone was seen just once. The CDR3 is CASSMTGRRSNQPQHF. The DNA for the CDR3 is TGTGCCAGTAGTATGACAGGGAGAAGGAGCAATCAGCCCCAGCATTTT. The chain couples TRBV19 to TRBJ1-5; 7 bases match TRBD1. Germline lookup yields CDR1 LNHDA and CDR2 SQIVND (reference sequence). The CDR3 has 16 residues. Trimming at V came to 3 bases and at J to 1 base, leaving 6 bases not matched to a gene.

This clone has only one observation. V is TRBV29-1 and J is TRBJ2-3; D perhaps matches TRBD2 (6 bases). Germline V lookup: CDR1 SQVTM, CDR2 ANQGSEA. Trimming shortened V by 5 bases and J by 2 bases, and 8 bases separated the two germline ends. The CDR3 is 12 residues long. In nucleotides, the CDR3 is TGCAGCGTTCGGGAGACCACAGATACGCAGTATTTT. It encodes CSVRETTDTQYF.

The chain has TRBV6-6 and TRBJ1-2; TRBD1 might be the D (5 bases). CDR1 and CDR2 from the germline V gene are MNHNY and SVGAGI (reference sequence). Trimming left V 6 bases short and J 0 bases short, with 14 bases between. CDR3 length: 15 amino acids. CDR3 sequence reads: CASRQSGIANYGYTF. The CDR3 bases are TGTGCCAGCAGACAATCAGGGATAGCTAACTATGGCTACACCTTC.

The chain is built from TRBV19 and TRBJ1-1; D ambiguous. The V end was cut by 8 bases, the J end by 0 bases, with 10 bases between. The CDR3 is made up of 13 amino acids. Per germline, CDR1 LNHDA and CDR2 SQIVND (reference sequence). CDR3 loop: CASARLVNTEAFF. In DNA, the CDR3 is TGTGCCAGTGCCAGGTTGGTGAACACTGAAGCTTTCTTT.

As DNA, the CDR3 is TGTGCCTGGACCCTTTGGGGGGGGGACAATGAGCAGTTCTTC. It specifies CAWTLWGGDNEQFF. V usage is TRBV30 and J usage is TRBJ2-1, with 7 bases matching TRBD2. V gave up 4 bases and J gave up 5 bases; unmatched junction bases: 8. CDR1 is GTSNPN, CDR2 SVGIG, per germline (reference sequence). This CDR3 has 14 residues.

The chain recombines TRBV5-1 with TRBJ1-1; D might be TRBD1 (5 bases). The CDR3 has 17 amino acids. Germline V gives CDR1 SGHRS, CDR2 YFSETQ. V lost 2 bases and J 4 bases, leaving 21 bases between the germline ends. The CDR3 loop reads CASSLMLGGLIGTEAFF. The CDR3 bases are TGCGCCAGCAGCTTAATGTTGGGGGGGTTGATTGGCACTGAAGCTTTCTTT.

To note about this clone: One end of the junction varies from germline; a read error may be responsible. The rearrangement uses TRBV7-7 and TRBJ1-1; D uncertain. The CDR3 contains 13 residues. Germline lookup yields CDR1 SSHAT and CDR2 FNYEAQ (reference sequence). The chain's CDR3 is CASSLSEDTEAFF. The CDR3 DNA reads as TGTGCTAGCAGCTTAAGTGAGGACACTGAAGCTTTCTTT.

A few counts support this clone. The gene calls are TRBV19 and TRBJ1-2; 8 bases are shared with TRBD1. Losses at the gene ends were 4 bases for V and 0 bases for J; bases not matched to a gene: 4. The CDR3 covers 15 residues. CDR1 LNHDA and CDR2 SQIVND come from the germline V gene (reference sequence). The CDR3 region has the DNA TGTGCCAGTAGTAGCGGACAGGGTACTAACTATGGCTACACCTTC. This codes for CASSSGQGTNYGYTF. Full variable domain (remainder filled in from reference TRBV19 and TRBJ1-2): DGGITQSPKYLFRKEGQNVTLSCEQNLNHDAMYWYRQDPGQGLRLIYYSQIVNDFQKGDIAEGYSVSREKKESFPLTVTSAQKNPTAFYLCASSSGQGTNYGYTFGSGTRLTVV.

The chain couples TRBV11-3 to TRBJ2-1, with a weak D call TRBD2 (7 bases). Germline CDR1 and CDR2: SGHNT and YENEEA. The V gene lost 3 bases and the J gene lost 6 bases, with 12 bases spanning the gap. The CDR3 consists of 14 residues. CDR3 DNA: TGTGCCAGCAGCTTTCAGGGGAGGGCCAATGAGCAGTTCTTC. Amino acid sequence: CASSFQGRANEQFF.